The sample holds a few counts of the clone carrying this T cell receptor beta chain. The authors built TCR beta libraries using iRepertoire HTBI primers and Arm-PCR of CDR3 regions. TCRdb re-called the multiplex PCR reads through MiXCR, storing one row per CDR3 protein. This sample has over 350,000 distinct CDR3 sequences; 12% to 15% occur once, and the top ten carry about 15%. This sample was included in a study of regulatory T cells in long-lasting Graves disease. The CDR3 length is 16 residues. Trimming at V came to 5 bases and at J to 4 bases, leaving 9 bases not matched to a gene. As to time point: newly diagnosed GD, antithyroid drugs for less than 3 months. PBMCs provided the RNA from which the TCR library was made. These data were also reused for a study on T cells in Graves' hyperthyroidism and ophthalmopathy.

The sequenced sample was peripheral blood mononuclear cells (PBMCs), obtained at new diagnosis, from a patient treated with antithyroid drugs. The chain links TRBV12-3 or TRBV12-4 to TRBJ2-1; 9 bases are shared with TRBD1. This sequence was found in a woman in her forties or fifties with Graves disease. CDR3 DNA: TGTGCCAGCAGTCCGTATACAGGGGGCCGATACAATGAGCAGTTCTTC. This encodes CASSPYTGGRYNEQFF.